This T cell receptor beta chain was identified in a study of T cell responses to AZD1222 COVID-19 vaccine. The table came from immunoSEQ multiplex PCR; TCRdb's copy has only in-frame clones and leaves some out. The sample gives 140,000 to 150,000 clones, 80% to 90% of which show up once; around 7.8% is in the top ten. The source material was peripheral blood, sampled on day 0 of AZD1222 vaccination. The receptor's source is an adult in good health.

CDR3 in DNA: TGTGCCAGCAGTACCTCGGGACAGCCCTGGTTCTTC. Protein: CASSTSGQPWFF. V is TRBV6-5 and J is TRBJ2-1; the match to TRBD1 covers 7 bases. This CDR3 has 12 residues. The J segment lost 15 bases and the V segment lost 5 bases, leaving 10 bases of the junction unmatched. Germline CDR1 and CDR2: MNHEY and SVGAGI.